This T cell receptor (beta chain) was obtained from a study of T-cell memory formation after mild COVID-19. Overall study: There were largely donor-specific TCR clusters. The study, taken as a whole, reports: Contracting clones from day 15 to 85 had balanced CD4/CD8; later expanders favoured CD4+. In pre-infection memory, a portion of responding clones appeared, which suggested that cross-reactive memory joined.

This CDR3 has 13 amino acids. V was shortened by 5 bases and J by 4 bases, with 11 bases between the two germline ends. The germline gives CDR1 SGHVS, CDR2 FQNEAQ. Worth noting for this clonotype: The antigen remains undetermined.

TCRdb fed the 5' RACE reads into MiXCR, producing one record per CDR3 protein. The sample includes fewer than 200,000 distinct CDR3 sequences, approximately 18% seen only once; the top ten take 3.9%. Sequenced material: PBMCs or a T cell subset sorted from them (not recorded which). This rearrangement joins TRBV7-8 to TRBJ1-2, with D perhaps TRBD1 (5 bases). The sequence was collected from a man younger than 35 who had mild COVID-19 (a few samples of this study predate the infection). Cell type and time point are not known. The CDR3 DNA follows: TGTGCCAGCAGCACACCCCAGGGCTATGGCTACACCTTC. Translated, it gives CASSTPQGYGYTF.